What follows describes a single T cell receptor beta chain. Its antigen remains unknown. This entry belongs to a study of post-analysis software for immune sequencing data. Study-wide context: There were relapsing-remitting, secondary progressive and progressive-relapsing multiple sclerosis among the disease courses included.

Included in the TCR beta cDNA libraries were unique molecular identifiers. Some 450,000 cDNA molecules were recovered from an input of about 1 to 10 million T cells. One entry per CDR3 protein, called by TCRdb with MiXCR from the PCR reads. The sample has roughly 430,000 distinct CDR3 sequences, approximately 37% seen once. Findings and caveats of the study: Controls showed lower frequencies than patients for five TRBV segments, and TRBV5-6, TRBV5-1 and TRBV20-1 were among these.

This CDR3 has 14 amino acids. Specimen: blood. The chain uses TRBV12-3 or TRBV12-4 and TRBJ2-4, with 9 bases lining up with TRBD1. Matching the DNA end better, TRBJ2-7 makes the J call doubtful. This clonotype originated in a girl aged 2 to 10 with multiple sclerosis. The CDR3 region has the DNA TGTGCCAGCAGTTTAACGGGACAGGGAATCGAGCAGTACTTC. Protein sequence: CASSLTGQGIEQYF.